These 24 T cell receptor beta chains were all obtained from the same sample, sequenced in a study of tumor and adjacent non-tumor tissue in lung cancer. No cell sorting was done before RNA was extracted from the tissue. TCRbeta libraries were built with three rounds of nested PCR, modified from ARM-PCR. TCRdb fed the multiplex PCR reads into MiXCR, producing one record per CDR3 protein. The table records 60,000 to 90,000 distinct CDR3 sequences, about three quarters of them present only once. Source material: lung tumor tissue. The receptors come from a woman aged 45 to 65 with non-small cell lung cancer.

Regarding this clonotype: One junction end disagrees with the germline gene, perhaps due to a read error. The CDR3 nucleotides are TGCACCAGGAGCTACGGGAGGCCCTCCTACGAGCAGTACTTC. Protein product: CTRSYGRPSYEQYF. V is TRBV11-2 and J is TRBJ2-7; 7 nucleotides line up with TRBD2. This CDR3 is built from 14 residues. CDR1 SGHAT and CDR2 FQNNGV come from the germline V gene.

The sample holds one count of this clonotype. A clone one base away is much larger, so this may be a read error. This chain joins TRBV30 and TRBJ1-2; a possible D gene is TRBD1 (5 bases). The CDR3 sequence is 13 residues long. In germline, CDR1 is GTSNPN, CDR2 SVGIG (reference sequence). CDR3 sequence: CAWSTDLNCGCTF. The CDR3 DNA is TGTGCCTGGTCGACAGATCTTAACTGTGGCTGCACCTTC.

Concerning this clonotype: A read error may produce the germline difference seen at one junction end. The chain is built from TRBV4-1 and TRBJ2-3, with 10 nucleotides matching TRBD1. CDR1 is MGHRA, CDR2 YSYEKL, per germline. This CDR3 is 16 amino acids long. This CDR3 is CASSQFGTGVTDTQFF. In DNA form, the CDR3 reads TGCGCTAGCAGCCAATTTGGGACAGGGGTCACAGATACGCAGTTTTTT.

This clonotype was counted many times. The J gene is TRBJ2-2, the V gene TRBV10-3, with TRBD2 matching 8 bases. The CDR3 length is 16 residues. Germline CDR1 reads ENHRY; CDR2 reads SYGVKD. Losses at the gene ends were 0 bases for V and 2 bases for J; bases not matched to a gene: 2. CDR3 in DNA: TGTGCCATCAGTGAGTCCCGGGAGGGAAACACCGGGGAGCTGTTTTTT. This encodes CAISESREGNTGELFF.

A remark on this clonotype: It may be a read error: a sequence one base away is much more abundant. The chain combines TRBV7-9 with TRBJ1-1, with TRBD1 identical over 12 bases. The CDR3 is 20 amino acids. V trimming: 5 bases; J trimming: 1 base; junction bases outside the gene matches: 17. Germline loops: CDR1 SEHNR, CDR2 FQNEAQ (reference sequence). Here the CDR3 DNA reads TGTGCCAGCAGCGAGCGCCGGGACAGGGGGCGCGAAGATCCGAACACTGAAGCTTTCTTT. Translation: CASSERRDRGREDPNTEAFF. The full variable domain, rest sourced from reference TRBV7-9 and TRBJ1-1, is DTGVSQNPRHKITKRGQNVTFRCDPISEHNRLYWYRQTLGQGPEFLTYFQNEAQLEKSRLLSDRFSAERPKGSFSTLEIQRTEQGDSAMYLCASSERRDRGREDPNTEAFFGQGTRLTVV.

A remark on this clonotype: This could be a read error, since a much larger clone is one nucleotide away. The chain is built from TRBV20-1 and TRBJ1-3; maybe TRBD1 (5 bases). The CDR3 consists of 15 residues. Germline V gene sequence: CDR1 DFQATT, CDR2 SNEGSKA (reference sequence). The V gene lost 7 bases and the J gene lost 0 bases, with 16 bases spanning the gap. The CDR3 DNA reads TGCAGTGATACGCCTGACAGCCTCTCTGGAAACACCATATATTTT. Residues: CSDTPDSLSGNTIYF.

The chain employs TRBV6-9 and TRBJ2-1; D is possibly TRBD2 (7 bases). CDR1 and CDR2 (germline): MNHGY, SVAAGI. V dropped 5 bases and J dropped 0 bases, with 20 bases sitting between them. This CDR3 has 18 amino acids. CDR3 nucleotide sequence: TGTGCCAGCAGTGCTAGGGGGGGTCGCCCTAGCTCCTACAATGAGCAGTTCTTC. Its protein product is CASSARGGRPSSYNEQFF.

Concerning this clonotype: Germline and junction disagree at one end, which may indicate a read error. The gene calls are TRBV7-9 and TRBJ1-5, with 11 bases fitting TRBD1. CDR3 size: 16 residues. From germline, CDR1 is SEHNR and CDR2 FQNEAQ (reference sequence). CDR3 DNA sequence: TGTGTCAGCAGCCCGGAAGGGACAGGGGGAAGTCAGTCCCAGCATTTT. This codes for CVSSPEGTGGSQSQHF.

This clonotype occurred once. One junction end disagrees with the germline gene, perhaps due to a read error. The chain combines TRBV6-5 with TRBJ1-1, with D unresolved. This CDR3 comprises 11 residues. The V gene's germline CDR1 is MNHEY and CDR2 SVGAGI. For the CDR3, the DNA is TGTGCCAGCAGGGGAAACACAGAAGTTTTCTTT. This translates into CASRGNTEVFF.

Note on this clonotype: A much more abundant neighbour one base away suggests this may be a read error. The rearrangement links TRBV28 to TRBJ1-2, with D perhaps TRBD1 (6 bases). Trimming left V 4 bases short and J 4 bases short, with 10 bases between. CDR3 size: 13 residues. Germline CDR1 reads MDHEN; CDR2 reads SYDVKM. CDR3 in DNA: TGTGCCAGCAGTTATCCAGGGGTCTATGGCTACACCTTC. Its translation is CASSYPGVYGYTF.

As concerns this clonotype: The CDR3 carries no conserved terminal phenylalanine or tryptophan, so it likely arises from a read error. It is unclear where the CDR3 begins or ends on the DNA, so no DNA is shown, and the CDR3 is as TCRdb lists it. The J gene is TRBJ2-7, the V gene TRBV11-1; the D call of TRBD1 is as the table states it, not checked on the DNA. The germline V gene has CDR1 SGHAT and CDR2 FQDESV (reference sequence). The CDR3 contains 15 residues when both ends are counted. The CDR3 sequence is CASCRTGAASYEHYL.

In regard to this clonotype: The CDR3 does not close with the conserved phenylalanine or tryptophan, likely indicating a read error. The chain combines TRBV29-1 with TRBJ2-4; possibly TRBD2 for D (5 bases). Germline values: CDR1 SQVTM, CDR2 ANQGSEA. CDR3 length: 16 residues. V was cut by 0 bases and J by 6 bases, with 18 bases left in between. This chain's CDR3 is CSVEDRGGLVINIQYL. The CDR3 bases are TGCAGCGTTGAAGATCGGGGTGGGCTAGTCATAAACATTCAGTACCTC.

J is TRBJ2-7 and V is TRBV29-1, with D perhaps given as TRBD1 or TRBD2 (6 bases each). The ends were cut back, 6 bases at V and 6 bases at J, with 24 bases in the middle. Looked up from germline, CDR1 is SQVTM and CDR2 is ANQGSEA. The CDR3 spans 15 residues. The CDR3 here is CSVRLGGAGVSEQYF. The DNA for the CDR3 is TGCAGCGTCAGATTGGGCGGGGCAGGGGTGAGCGAGCAGTACTTC.

About this clonotype itself: One end of the junction fails to match germline, which may point to a read error. V is TRBV28 and J is TRBJ2-5, with 12 bases matching TRBD2. The germline gives CDR1 MDHEN, CDR2 SYDVKM. The CDR3 has 15 residues. The CDR3 DNA is TGTGCTAGCAAGCGACTAGCGGGAGAGGTGGAGACCCGGTACTTC. Its protein is CASKRLAGEVETRYF.

About this clonotype: A junction boundary mismatches the germline segment, possibly from a read error. The gene calls are TRBV10-2 and TRBJ1-1; no reliable D call. The germline CDR1 and CDR2 sequences are WSHSY and SAAADI. The CDR3 covers 14 residues. The CDR3 nucleotides read TGCGCCAGTAGTGAGGCACGGATGTACACTGAAGCTTTCTTT. Translated: CASSEARMYTEAFF.

As regards this clonotype: Sequence at one end of the junction differs from germline and may be a read error. V gene TRBV11-2 combines with J gene TRBJ2-5; possibly TRBD1 or TRBD2 for D (5 bases each). The CDR3 contains 18 residues. Germline values: CDR1 SGHAT, CDR2 FQNNGV. For the CDR3, the DNA is TGTCTCAGCACCTTCCTACGGGACCCGACCCTATTCCAAGGGACCCAGTACTTC. This encodes CLSTFLRDPTLFQGTQYF.

About this clonotype itself: The junction departs from germline at one end; a sequencing error may be responsible. V is TRBV11-2 and J is TRBJ2-7; the D is unclear. Germline CDR1 reads SGHAT; CDR2 reads FQNNGV. This CDR3 spans 13 amino acids. Here the CDR3 DNA reads TGTGCCAGCAGCTTGGATACAGTAGCCGAGCGGTACTTC. Its translation: CASSLDTVAERYF.

This chain uses TRBV29-1 with TRBJ2-1, with D possibly matching TRBD2 (6 bases). Trimming took off 5 bases at V and 10 bases at J, with 15 bases between the two ends. The CDR3 sequence is 12 residues long. Germline CDR1 reads SQVTM; CDR2 reads ANQGSEA. The CDR3 here is CSVLSGEIEQFF. The CDR3 DNA reads TGCAGCGTTCTTAGCGGCGAAATCGAGCAGTTCTTC.

The J gene is TRBJ1-2, the V gene TRBV4-2, with D maybe TRBD1 (6 bases). Germline CDR1 LGHNA, CDR2 YNFKEQ. This CDR3 contains 16 residues. The CDR3 is CLSSQDWGHGDYGYTF. CDR3 nucleotides: TGTCTCAGCAGCCAAGACTGGGGACATGGAGACTATGGCTACACCTTC.

The chain recombines TRBV6-5 with TRBJ2-7; TRBD2 might be the D (6 bases). The CDR3 contains 13 residues. Germline assignment: CDR1 MNHEY and CDR2 SVGAGI. The CDR3 reads CVGSYSRDHEQYF. CDR3 sequence (DNA): TGTGTCGGCAGTTACTCGCGGGACCACGAGCAGTACTTC.

The genes are TRBV6-2 or TRBV6-3 and TRBJ2-5; D unresolved. This CDR3 region has 15 residues. The germline gives CDR1 MNHEY, CDR2 SVGEGT. The V and J ends lost 7 bases and 7 bases respectively, with 22 bases between them. As DNA, the CDR3 is TGTGCCAGCACACCACTAACTGGAGTAGAAGCGACCCAGTACTTC. Translation: CASTPLTGVEATQYF.

Points on this clonotype: The junction does not match germline at one end; this may be a read error. The chain joins TRBV11-2 to TRBJ1-6; D gene ambiguous. This CDR3 region has 14 residues. From germline, CDR1 is SGHAT and CDR2 FQNNGV. The CDR3 loop is CTSSLGRGNSPLHF. In nucleotides, the CDR3 is TGTACCAGCAGCTTAGGCAGAGGTAATTCACCCCTCCACTTT.

This clonotype was observed at least ten times. The rearrangement uses TRBV7-9 and TRBJ2-1; 11 bases fit TRBD2. The germline CDR1 and CDR2 sequences are SEHNR and FQNEAQ (reference sequence). The CDR3 spans 14 residues. The trim removed 11 bases at V and 1 base at J, leaving 4 bases unmatched. CDR3 sequence (DNA): TGTGCCTTCTCTAGCGGGAGGTCCTACAATGAGCAGTTCTTC. Encoded protein: CAFSSGRSYNEQFF.

This clonotype was counted ten times or more. The chain employs TRBV6-1 and TRBJ2-2, with unresolved D. There are 20 residues in the CDR3. CDR1 and CDR2 (germline): MNHNS, SASEGT. The V end lost 1 base, the J end lost 1 base, and 22 bases lay between the germline ends. CDR3 bases: TGTGCCAGCAGTGAAGGACAATGGATGGTTCATTACTTGAACACCGGGGAGCTGTTTTTT. Encoded protein: CASSEGQWMVHYLNTGELFF.